The clone carrying this T cell receptor beta chain was seen ten or more times. Unique molecular identifiers were incorporated into the prepared TCRbeta library. TCRdb analysed the PCR reads with MiXCR anew, one entry per CDR3 protein. This sample has approximately 500,000 distinct CDR3 sequences; about 10% occur once, and the top ten carry around 2.2%. The data originate from a study of T-cell reconstitution after alpha-beta-depleted transplantation in children. Germline trimming cut 5 bases from V and 0 bases from J; bases unmatched to any gene: 18. Looked up from germline, CDR1 is MNHEY and CDR2 is SMNVEV (reference sequence). The CDR3 has 19 residues.

The genes are TRBV27 and TRBJ1-1; 7 bases match TRBD1. Sequenced material: PBMCs, taken before TCRalphabeta/CD19-depleted stem cell transplant. This clonotype was obtained from a child aged 2 to 10 with inherited bone marrow failure, due to receive a stem cell transplant. CDR3 sequence: CASSPRDRSVWGVNTEAFF. CDR3 sequence (DNA): TGTGCCAGCAGTCCCCGGGACAGATCGGTTTGGGGAGTGAACACTGAAGCTTTCTTT.